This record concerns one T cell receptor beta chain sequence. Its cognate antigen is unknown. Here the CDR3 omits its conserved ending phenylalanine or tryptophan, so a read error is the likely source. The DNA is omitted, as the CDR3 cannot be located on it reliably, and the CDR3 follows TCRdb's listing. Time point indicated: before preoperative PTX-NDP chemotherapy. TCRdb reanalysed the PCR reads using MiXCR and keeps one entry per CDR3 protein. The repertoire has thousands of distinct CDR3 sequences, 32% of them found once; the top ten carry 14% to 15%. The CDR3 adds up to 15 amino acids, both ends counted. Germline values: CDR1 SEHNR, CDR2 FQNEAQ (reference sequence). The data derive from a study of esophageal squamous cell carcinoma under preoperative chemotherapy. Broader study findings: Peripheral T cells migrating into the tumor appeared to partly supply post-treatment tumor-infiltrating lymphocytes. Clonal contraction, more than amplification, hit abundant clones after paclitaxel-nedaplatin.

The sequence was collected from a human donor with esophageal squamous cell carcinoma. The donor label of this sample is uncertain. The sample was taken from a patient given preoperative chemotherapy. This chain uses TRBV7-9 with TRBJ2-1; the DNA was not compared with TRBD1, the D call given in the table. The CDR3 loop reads CASSHPGNRGLRAVL.